This note documents a single TCR beta chain sequence. The sample is drawn from a study of blood T cell repertoires in COVID-19. Study as a whole: The United States, Italy and Spain were the sources of the acute and convalescent COVID-19 samples. In each case, the material was cDNA or gDNA derived from T cells, B-cell-depleted T cells, or PBMCs.

Methods used by the authors: Nucleated cell counts were estimated from reference gene primer amplification. The repertoire was sequenced with immunoSEQ multiplex PCR; TCRdb's copy has only in-frame clones and lacks some. For V, J and clone size, that table is used; D and trimming come from the DNA. The sample includes around 38,000 clones, around 87% of them seen just once. The receptor was derived from a man between 70 and 80 years old with acute or convalescent COVID-19. The specimen was peripheral blood.

DNA for the CDR3: TGCAGCGTTGAAGATCCACTAGCGGGCCCCTACGAGCAGTACTTC. This codes for CSVEDPLAGPYEQYF. The chain employs TRBV29-1 and TRBJ2-7; TRBD2 matches at 9 bases. The CDR3 length is 15 residues. The J segment lost 2 bases and the V segment lost 0 bases, leaving 5 bases of the junction unmatched. CDR1 is SQVTM, CDR2 ANQGSEA, per germline.